The 18 T cell receptor beta chains in this list originate from one sample, sequenced in a study of patients and donors after allogeneic stem cell transplantation. TCRdb processed the RT-PCR reads anew with MiXCR; each CDR3 protein has one entry. The sample has about 960,000 distinct CDR3 sequences, 18% seen once; the top ten hold about 6%. The sample comprised blood, either unsorted or a sorted T cell fraction (not recorded which). These TCRs come from a human donor who was either an allogeneic HSCT recipient or a stem cell or donor lymphocyte infusion donor (not recorded which). It is not recorded whose cells these are; they may come from a transplant donor.

This clonotype was found many times. The chain employs TRBV12-3 or TRBV12-4 and TRBJ2-1; TRBD2 is a possible D gene (6 bases). This CDR3 region has 15 residues. The V end lost 6 bases, the J end lost 5 bases, and 17 bases lay between the germline ends. The CDR3 reads CASSPGTSDNNEQFF. The DNA of the CDR3 is TGTGCCAGCAGCCCCGGGACTTCCGACAACAATGAGCAGTTCTTC.

This clonotype was detected only a few times. The chain recombines TRBV28 with TRBJ1-5; D gene uncertain. Trimming cost V 4 bases and J 7 bases, with 17 bases left between them. CDR1 and CDR2 from the germline V gene are MDHEN and SYDVKM. The CDR3 has 15 residues. The CDR3 spells CASSSPELGQQPQHF. The CDR3 DNA reads TGTGCCAGCAGTTCCCCGGAGCTGGGCCAACAGCCCCAGCATTTT.

This sequence joins TRBV20-1 and TRBJ2-3, with TRBD2 as a possible D gene (6 bases). Germline assignment: CDR1 DFQATT and CDR2 SNEGSKA (reference sequence). With 2 bases removed from V and 2 bases from J, the gap between germline ends came to 20 bases. The CDR3 is 17 amino acids. The CDR3 DNA reads TGCAGTGCTAGATCTCCTCAGCCCGGGAGAAACACAGATACGCAGTATTTT. Protein sequence: CSARSPQPGRNTDTQYF.

In this sample, this clonotype turned up a few times. The chain joins TRBV19 to TRBJ2-2; possibly TRBD1 for D (5 bases). The CDR3 contains 15 residues. The V gene lost 6 bases and the J gene lost 2 bases, with 13 bases spanning the gap. From germline, CDR1 is LNHDA and CDR2 SQIVND (reference sequence). CDR3 loop: CASRNRNLNTGELFF. Here the CDR3 DNA reads TGTGCCAGTAGGAACAGGAATCTTAACACCGGGGAGCTGTTTTTT.

This chain links TRBV20-1 with TRBJ2-6; D remains ambiguous. V gave up 2 bases and J gave up 2 bases, with 10 bases separating them. CDR3 length: 15 amino acids. Germline lookup yields CDR1 DFQATT and CDR2 SNEGSKA (reference sequence). The DNA of the CDR3 is TGCAGTGCTAGACCCTACGGCCCTGGGGCCAACGTCCTGACTTTC. Translating gives CSARPYGPGANVLTF.

This chain links TRBV27 with TRBJ2-3, with 7 bases matching TRBD2. Looked up from germline, CDR1 is MNHEY and CDR2 is SMNVEV (reference sequence). There are 16 residues in the CDR3. V trimming: 4 bases; J trimming: 0 bases; junction bases outside the gene matches: 7. The CDR3 region has the DNA TGTGCCAGCAGTTCACTAGCGCCCACTAGCACAGATACGCAGTATTTT. Encoded protein: CASSSLAPTSTDTQYF.

A few counts support this clonotype. The V call is TRBV3-1, the J call TRBJ1-2; unclear D gene. The ends were cut back, 4 bases at V and 9 bases at J, with 15 bases in the middle. The CDR3 length is 13 residues. The germline CDR1 and CDR2 sequences are LGHDT and YNNKEL (reference sequence). CDR3 residues: CASSPARRGSYTF. The CDR3 DNA sequence: TGTGCCAGCAGCCCTGCACGGCGGGGAAGCTACACCTTC.

This clonotype was counted a few times. The V and J genes are TRBV15 and TRBJ1-3; tentative D call: TRBD1 (6 bases). CDR1 is LNHNV, CDR2 YYDKDF, per germline (reference sequence). There are 15 residues in the CDR3. V lost 4 bases to trimming and J lost 0 bases, with 10 bases between them. The CDR3 here is CATSIDRTSGNTIYF. The CDR3, as DNA: TGTGCCACCAGCATTGACAGGACCTCTGGAAACACCATATATTTT.

CDR3 region: CASRTGTVDGYTF. Written as DNA, the CDR3 is TGTGCCAGCAGAACCGGGACGGTCGATGGCTACACCTTC. The rearrangement uses TRBV13 and TRBJ1-2; tentative D call: TRBD1 (5 bases). Germline lookup yields CDR1 PRHDT and CDR2 FYEKMQ (reference sequence). With 6 bases removed from V and 6 bases from J, the gap between germline ends came to 14 bases. The CDR3 consists of 13 residues.

A few counts support this clonotype. This chain uses TRBV27 with TRBJ2-7; 13 nucleotides agree with TRBD2. V was pared by 5 bases and J by 6 bases, with 7 bases of the junction left unmatched. Germline CDR1 reads MNHEY; CDR2 reads SMNVEV (reference sequence). This CDR3 comprises 15 residues. The CDR3 nucleotides are TGTGCCAGCAGTCCAACTAGCGGGAGGGCCCTCGAGCAGTACTTC. Translating it yields CASSPTSGRALEQYF.

This clonotype was found a few times. The chain uses TRBV27 and TRBJ2-7; 8 bases line up with TRBD1. The CDR3 sequence is 14 residues long. Germline-derived CDR1 and CDR2 are MNHEY and SMNVEV (reference sequence). V gave up 3 bases and J gave up 3 bases; unmatched junction bases: 4. The CDR3: CASSFITGGYEQYF. The CDR3 region has the DNA TGTGCCAGCAGTTTTATCACAGGGGGCTACGAGCAGTACTTC.

This clonotype came up once. This rearrangement joins TRBV12-3 or TRBV12-4 to TRBJ2-7; 10 nucleotides agree with TRBD2. The junction had 5 bases not matched to a gene; V was cut back by 0 bases and J by 0 bases. The CDR3 has 17 residues. The CDR3, as DNA: TGTGCCAGCAGTTTAGCTAGCGGGGGGCGCCACTCCTACGAGCAGTACTTC. Amino acid sequence: CASSLASGGRHSYEQYF.

V is TRBV24-1 and J is TRBJ1-2; perhaps TRBD1 as D (5 bases). The germline V and J ends were trimmed by 10 bases and 4 bases, with 15 bases remaining between them. CDR1 and CDR2 from the germline V gene are KGHDR and SFDVKD. The CDR3 totals 13 residues. CDR3 protein: CATLGEGSYGYTF. DNA for the CDR3: TGTGCCACTCTGGGGGAAGGATCCTATGGCTACACCTTC.

This clonotype came up many times. The rearrangement joins TRBV6-5 to TRBJ2-5; 8 bases are a match to TRBD2. The CDR3 runs to 13 residues. Germline V gene data show CDR1 as MNHEY and CDR2 as SVGAGI. After removal of 4 bases from V and 4 bases from J, the junction contained 2 bases not matched to a gene. The CDR3 reads CASSFAGGETQYF. DNA for the CDR3: TGTGCCAGCAGTTTTGCGGGGGGAGAGACCCAGTACTTC.

The CDR3 here is CASSPVLTLYEQYF. In nucleotides, the CDR3 is TGTGCCAGCAGCCCAGTGCTGACCCTCTACGAGCAGTACTTC. The rearrangement uses TRBV2 and TRBJ2-7; no reliable D call. V was trimmed by 6 bases and J by 3 bases, leaving 15 bases between them. CDR3 length equals 14 residues. CDR1 is SNHLY and CDR2 is FYNNEI in the germline V gene.

The chain employs TRBV5-1 and TRBJ1-2; no clear D. With 5 bases removed from V and 0 bases from J, the gap between germline ends came to 11 bases. The germline V gene has CDR1 SGHRS and CDR2 YFSETQ. There are 14 residues in the CDR3. The CDR3 sequence is CASSRDTANYGYTF. The CDR3 coding sequence is TGCGCCAGCAGTCGAGACACAGCTAACTATGGCTACACCTTC.

The J gene is TRBJ1-1, the V gene TRBV20-1, with D tentatively TRBD1 (5 bases). The CDR3 is made up of 12 amino acids. V dropped 6 bases and J dropped 6 bases, with 14 bases sitting between them. From germline, CDR1 is DFQATT and CDR2 SNEGSKA (reference sequence). The CDR3 sequence: CSAIEGVSEAFF. CDR3 bases: TGCAGTGCAATCGAAGGGGTATCTGAAGCTTTCTTT.

The rearrangement uses TRBV15 and TRBJ2-7, with 8 bases fitting TRBD1. With 0 bases clipped from V and 0 bases from J, the junction kept 10 bases outside the gene matches. This CDR3 is built from 18 residues. From germline, CDR1 is LNHNV and CDR2 YYDKDF (reference sequence). CDR3 residues: CATSRDGRWTGSSYEQYF. The CDR3 DNA follows: TGTGCCACCAGCAGAGATGGCAGATGGACAGGGAGCTCCTACGAGCAGTACTTC.